Shown below are 12 T cell receptor beta chains from a single sample sequenced in a study of T cell responses to AZD1222 COVID-19 vaccine. This table comes from immunoSEQ multiplex PCR, and its TCRdb copy is limited to in-frame clones, with some not included. The table includes about 120,000 clones, around 87% detected once. Material: peripheral blood, obtained on day 0 of AZD1222 vaccination. The receptors originated from an adult in good health.

This rearrangement joins TRBV4-2 to TRBJ2-2; the match to TRBD2 covers 13 bases. The CDR3 is 18 residues long. With 4 bases clipped from V and 1 base from J, the junction kept 6 bases outside the gene matches. Germline CDR1 and CDR2: LGHNA and YNFKEQ. CDR3 sequence reads: CASSPGLAGAQNTGELFF. The CDR3 nucleotides are TGTGCCAGCAGCCCAGGACTAGCGGGGGCCCAGAACACCGGGGAGCTGTTTTTT.

This clone was seen just once. This sequence joins TRBV25-1 and TRBJ1-2; the match to TRBD1 covers 10 bases. The V gene end was trimmed by 4 bases and the J gene end by 12 bases; junction bases not matched to a gene: 8. This CDR3 is built from 13 residues. Germline CDR1 reads MGHDK; CDR2 reads SYGVNS. The CDR3 reads CASSGTTGGSDTF. The CDR3 bases are TGTGCCAGCAGTGGCACGACAGGGGGCTCCGACACCTTC.

This clone was counted between two and nine times. The chain links TRBV7-9 to TRBJ2-7; possibly TRBD1 for D (5 bases). Germline V gene sequence: CDR1 SEHNR, CDR2 FQNEAQ (reference sequence). Between the trimmed V and J ends, which lost 2 bases and 3 bases, there was a span of 14 bases. The CDR3 loop spans 15 amino acids. The CDR3 region has the DNA TGTGCCAGCAGCTTAAACCAGGGAAGCCACTACGAGCAGTACTTC. Translating gives CASSLNQGSHYEQYF.

The DNA of the CDR3 is TGTGCCAGCAGTATAGGGGGGGCTCAAGGAAACACCATATATTTT. Encoded protein: CASSIGGAQGNTIYF. The V and J genes are TRBV2 and TRBJ1-3; TRBD1 is a possible D gene (6 bases). There are 15 residues in the CDR3. The V gene lost 5 bases and the J gene lost 4 bases, with 15 bases spanning the gap. From germline, CDR1 is SNHLY and CDR2 FYNNEI.

The rearrangement uses TRBV11-1 and TRBJ2-3; 15 bases fit TRBD2. Trimming at V came to 6 bases and at J to 6 bases, leaving 4 bases not matched to a gene. The CDR3 totals 15 residues. Germline CDR1 is SGHAT and CDR2 is FQDESV (reference sequence). The DNA for the CDR3 is TGTGCCAGCAGGACCGGGACTAGCGGGGGGGATACGCAGTATTTT. Translating gives CASRTGTSGGDTQYF. Looking up the rest from reference TRBV11-1 and TRBJ2-3 gives the full variable domain: EAEVAQSPRYKITEKSQAVAFWCDPISGHATLYWYRQILGQGPELLVQFQDESVVDDSQLPKDRFSAERLKGVDSTLKIQPAELGDSAMYLCASRTGTSGGDTQYFGPGTRLTVL.

This clone was observed once. The chain joins TRBV5-1 to TRBJ2-3; perhaps TRBD1 as D (6 bases). The CDR3 totals 12 residues. Between the trimmed V and J ends, which lost 0 bases and 12 bases, there was a span of 11 bases. Per the germline V gene, CDR1 is SGHRS and CDR2 is YFSETQ. The DNA of the CDR3 is TGCGCCAGCAGCTTGGATGGGGGCCCCCAGTATTTT. This sequence encodes CASSLDGGPQYF.

This sequence joins TRBV9 and TRBJ1-2; D ambiguous. V lost 2 bases and J 4 bases, leaving 12 bases between the germline ends. Germline values: CDR1 SGDLS, CDR2 YYNGEE. CDR3 length: 14 amino acids. CDR3: CASSVEVGFYGYTF. CDR3 sequence (DNA): TGTGCCAGCAGCGTCGAGGTGGGGTTCTATGGCTACACCTTC.

The rearrangement joins TRBV27 to TRBJ2-1; 13 positions match TRBD2. Germline CDR1 and CDR2: MNHEY and SMNVEV (reference sequence). The CDR3 sequence is 14 residues long. V shed 6 bases, J shed 7 bases, and the junction held 3 bases outside the gene matches. CDR3 coding DNA: TGTGCCAGCAGACTAGCGGGGGGGCCTAATGAGCAGTTCTTC. Encoded protein: CASRLAGGPNEQFF.

The chain joins TRBV6-5 to TRBJ1-6, with D unclear. Germline V gives CDR1 MNHEY, CDR2 SVGAGI. V lost 2 bases and J lost 9, with 8 bases in between. This CDR3 comprises 13 residues. The CDR3 loop is CASSYDRGSPLHF. For the CDR3, the DNA is TGTGCCAGCAGTTACGACCGGGGTTCACCCCTCCACTTT.

V is TRBV5-4 and J is TRBJ1-2; no reliable D call. From germline, CDR1 is SGHNT and CDR2 YYREEE (reference sequence). Trimming pared 0 bases from V and 3 bases from J, leaving 3 bases between. CDR3 size: 12 residues. The CDR3 protein is CASSLEDYGYTF. The CDR3 DNA sequence: TGTGCCAGCAGCTTGGAAGACTATGGCTACACCTTC. Combining the CDR3 with reference TRBV5-4 and TRBJ1-2 gives the whole variable domain ETGVTQSPTHLIKTRGQQVTLRCSSQSGHNTVSWYQQALGQGPQFIFQYYREEENGRGNFPPRFSGLQFPNYSSELNVNALELDDSALYLCASSLEDYGYTFGSGTRLTVV.

The J gene is TRBJ1-3, the V gene TRBV6-5; TRBD1 agrees at 8 bases. The CDR3 sequence is 16 residues long. CDR1 MNHEY and CDR2 SVGAGI come from the germline V gene. The V gene end was trimmed by 4 bases and the J gene end by 4 bases; junction bases not matched to a gene: 9. CDR3 DNA: TGTGCCAGCAGTTGGGGATGGACAGGGAACGGAAACACCATATATTTT. This encodes CASSWGWTGNGNTIYF.

V and J are TRBV6-5 and TRBJ2-5, with 11 bases that match TRBD1. The CDR3 sequence is 16 residues long. Germline CDR1 MNHEY, CDR2 SVGAGI. V lost 0 bases and J lost 5; bases outside the gene matches: 5. CDR3 in amino acids: CASSYSWTGGSETQYF. The DNA for the CDR3 is TGTGCCAGCAGTTACTCTTGGACAGGGGGCTCGGAGACCCAGTACTTC.